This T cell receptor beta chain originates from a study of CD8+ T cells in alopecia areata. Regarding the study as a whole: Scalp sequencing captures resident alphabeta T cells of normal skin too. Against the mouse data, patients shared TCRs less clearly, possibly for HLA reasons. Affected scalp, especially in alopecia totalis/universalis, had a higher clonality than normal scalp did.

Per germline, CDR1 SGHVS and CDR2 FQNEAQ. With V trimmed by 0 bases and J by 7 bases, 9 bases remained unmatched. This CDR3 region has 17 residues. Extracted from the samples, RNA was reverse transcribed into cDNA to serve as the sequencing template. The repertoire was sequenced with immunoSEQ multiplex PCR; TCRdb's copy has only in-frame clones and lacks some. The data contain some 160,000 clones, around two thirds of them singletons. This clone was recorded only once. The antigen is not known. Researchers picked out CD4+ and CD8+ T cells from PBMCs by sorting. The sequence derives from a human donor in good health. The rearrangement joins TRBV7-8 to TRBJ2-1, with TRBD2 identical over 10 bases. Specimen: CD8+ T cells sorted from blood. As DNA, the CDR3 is TGTGCCAGCAGCTTAGCTCTAGCGGGAGAGTCACCTAATGAGCAGTTCTTC. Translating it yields CASSLALAGESPNEQFF.